This record covers a single T cell receptor beta chain. Its matching antigen is unknown. These data originate in a study of CD8 T cells in ankylosing spondylitis. General observations from the study: The authors reported significant enrichment of disease-linked clones in matched ankylosing spondylitis synovial fluid. Among TCR beta sequences, a motif of fewer than 10 highly homologous variants appeared characteristic of ankylosing spondylitis blood.

Germline V gene sequence: CDR1 KGHDR, CDR2 SFDVKD. Trimming removed 10 bases at V and 3 bases at J, with 12 bases between. The CDR3 runs 13 residues. Each CDR3 protein is one row after TCRdb ran MiXCR on the 5' RACE reads. The sample comprises about 400,000 distinct CDR3 sequences, more than 20% of which are singletons, and about 15% rests with the top ten. The chain recombines TRBV24-1 with TRBJ1-5; D is ambiguous. The receptor's source is a male donor with ankylosing spondylitis. Material: blood, either unsorted or a sorted T cell fraction (not recorded which). DNA of the CDR3: TGTGCCACAGCTAACAGAAACAATCAGCCCCAGCATTTT. It codes for CATANRNNQPQHF.